This is a list of T cell receptor beta chains from one sample in a study of blood T cell repertoires in COVID-19. Sequencing used immunoSEQ multiplex PCR; TCRdb keeps in-frame clones, though not all of them. This sample has some 45,000 clones, with around 80% found just once. Sequenced material: peripheral blood. The receptors were sampled from a human donor in a cohort sampled during active COVID-19. CDR3s include the opening cysteine and the closing phenylalanine or tryptophan. A D gene is named only where the DNA matches it firmly. Rows give clone size only sometimes, using once, few, many, or a class for an expanded clone.

v_call	d_call	j_call	clone_size	cdr3_aa	cdr3_nt
TRBV19	TRBD1	TRBJ2-7	.	CASSIDRGLTYEQYF	TGTGCCAGTAGTATAGACAGGGGGCTGACCTACGAGCAGTACTTC
TRBV28	.	TRBJ2-2	.	CASSSSGNTGELFF	TGTGCCAGCAGTTCGTCAGGGAACACCGGGGAGCTGTTTTTT
TRBV6-5	.	TRBJ2-7	.	CASSYSTGRVYEQYF	TGTGCCAGCAGTTACTCTACTGGCAGGGTCTACGAGCAGTACTTC
TRBV5-1	.	TRBJ1-5	few	CASRYSNQPQHF	TGCGCCAGCAGGTATAGCAATCAGCCCCAGCATTTT
TRBV7-6	.	TRBJ2-1	.	CASSPVGTSPSYNEQFF	TGTGCCAGCAGCCCAGTCGGGACTTCACCGAGCTACAATGAGCAGTTCTTC
TRBV4-2	.	TRBJ1-4	.	CASSQGQGGEKLFF	TGTGCCAGCAGCCAAGGGCAGGGTGGTGAAAAACTGTTTTTT
TRBV6-6	.	TRBJ2-5	.	CASSRTEQETQYF	TGTGCCAGCAGTCGGACAGAGCAAGAGACCCAGTACTTC
TRBV5-6	.	TRBJ1-2	.	CASSLGRRDVYGYTF	TGTGCCAGCAGCTTGGGACGGCGGGACGTCTATGGCTACACCTTC
TRBV9	TRBD2	TRBJ2-2	.	CASSVHSGSNTGELFF	TGTGCCAGCAGCGTTCATAGCGGGAGCAACACCGGGGAGCTGTTTTTT
TRBV28	TRBD1	TRBJ1-2	.	CASRTGVNYGYTF	TGTGCCAGCCGGACAGGGGTTAACTATGGCTACACCTTC
TRBV29-1	.	TRBJ2-3	once	CSAPFPGITDTQYF	TGCAGCGCTCCGTTTCCCGGGATCACAGATACGCAGTATTTT
TRBV5-4	.	TRBJ2-3	.	CASSPTATDTQYF	TGTGCCAGCAGTCCGACAGCCACAGATACGCAGTATTTT
TRBV4-1	TRBD2	TRBJ2-1	.	CASSQGASGGPLGWNEQFF	TGCGCCAGCAGCCAAGGGGCTAGCGGGGGGCCCTTAGGGTGGAATGAGCAGTTCTTC
TRBV27	TRBD2	TRBJ2-3	.	CASAGLAGGWGTQYF	TGTGCCTCCGCAGGACTAGCGGGAGGGTGGGGTACGCAGTATTTT
TRBV24-1	.	TRBJ1-2	few	CATSDFTLDYGYTF	TGTGCCACCAGTGATTTTACCTTAGACTATGGCTACACCTTC
TRBV10-3	TRBD2	TRBJ2-7	few	CATGTSGRNYEQYF	TGTGCCACTGGGACTAGCGGGAGGAACTACGAGCAGTACTTC
TRBV3-1/TRBV3-2	TRBD1	TRBJ1-2	.	CASSQGDRGYTF	TGTGCCAGCAGCCAAGGTGACAGGGGGTACACCTTC
TRBV5-4	.	TRBJ2-7	.	CASSLDQRTYEQYF	TGTGCCAGCAGCTTGGACCAGCGAACCTACGAGCAGTACTTC
TRBV5-1	.	TRBJ1-6	.	CASSLASRSPLHF	TGCGCCAGCAGCTTGGCCTCTAGGTCACCCCTCCACTTT
TRBV6-1	.	TRBJ2-5	.	CASSDAAREVRETQYF	TGTGCCAGCAGTGACGCCGCCAGGGAGGTTAGGGAGACCCAGTACTTC
TRBV5-4	TRBD2	TRBJ2-4	few	CASSLGLAALRDIQYF	TGTGCCAGCAGCTTGGGACTAGCGGCTCTGAGGGACATTCAGTACTTC
TRBV7-9	.	TRBJ2-5	.	CASSDYRAGETQYF	TGTGCCAGCAGCGATTACAGGGCGGGAGAGACCCAGTACTTC
TRBV14	.	TRBJ1-2	.	CASSRSDYGYTF	TGTGCCAGCAGCCGATCAGACTATGGCTACACCTTC
TRBV5-1	.	TRBJ2-6	.	CASSLGQPGANVLTF	TGCGCCAGCAGCTTGGGACAGCCTGGGGCCAACGTCCTGACTTTC
TRBV5-1	.	TRBJ2-2	few	CASSLEGRATGELFF	TGCGCCAGCAGCTTGGAGGGCAGGGCCACCGGGGAGCTGTTTTTT
TRBV7-9	.	TRBJ1-2	.	CASSRDTLNYGYTF	TGTGCCAGCAGCCGGGACACCCTTAACTATGGCTACACCTTC
TRBV10-2	TRBD2	TRBJ2-7	.	CASSEFEREGRHEQYF	TGCGCCAGCAGTGAGTTTGAGCGGGAGGGCCGCCACGAGCAGTACTTC
TRBV12-3/TRBV12-4	TRBD2	TRBJ2-3	.	CASSLGGSDTQYF	TGTGCCAGCAGTTTGGGGGGGTCAGATACGCAGTATTTT
TRBV9	.	TRBJ2-3	.	CASSVVGQGGDTQYF	TGTGCCAGCAGCGTAGTAGGTCAGGGGGGCGATACGCAGTATTTT
TRBV6-2/TRBV6-3	.	TRBJ1-5	.	CASSYGSQGSQPQHF	TGTGCCAGCAGTTACGGTTCGCAGGGCAGCCAGCCCCAGCATTTT
TRBV5-8	TRBD1	TRBJ2-7	few	CASSLVWGQGSYEQYF	TGTGCCAGCAGCCTCGTGTGGGGACAGGGATCCTACGAGCAGTACTTC
TRBV7-2	.	TRBJ1-4	.	CASSPPRGATNEKLFF	TGTGCCAGCAGCCCCCCCAGAGGTGCAACTAATGAAAAACTGTTTTTT
TRBV10-3	TRBD1	TRBJ1-1	.	CAIRPGQGVTEAFF	TGTGCCATCAGACCGGGACAGGGGGTCACTGAAGCTTTCTTT
TRBV28	TRBD2	TRBJ2-7	.	CASSIWTSFYF	TGTGCCAGCAGTATCTGGACTAGCTTTTACTTC
TRBV28	.	TRBJ1-2	.	CASEARSGYTF	TGTGCCAGTGAAGCTCGGAGCGGCTACACCTTC
TRBV24-1	.	TRBJ2-2	.	CATSLGGATGELFF	TGTGCCACCAGTCTGGGGGGGGCCACCGGGGAGCTGTTTTTT
TRBV2	TRBD1	TRBJ2-3	.	CASRLQGAGTDTQYF	TGTGCCAGCAGGCTTCAGGGGGCCGGGACAGATACGCAGTATTTT
TRBV27	.	TRBJ1-1	.	CASGPEGTPPDAFF	TGTGCCAGCGGACCGGAGGGGACTCCCCCAGATGCTTTCTTT
TRBV3-1/TRBV3-2	.	TRBJ2-7	.	CASSRDFESSYEQYF	TGTGCCAGCAGCCGAGACTTCGAGAGCTCCTACGAGCAGTACTTC
TRBV9	TRBD1	TRBJ1-1	once	CASSVGRGTGNPNTKAFF	TGTGCCAGCAGCGTAGGTAGAGGGACAGGGAATCCGAACACTAAAGCTTTCTTT
TRBV3-1/TRBV3-2	TRBD2	TRBJ2-1	.	CASSVAGAGNEQFF	TGTGCCAGCAGTGTAGCGGGAGCCGGCAATGAGCAGTTCTTC
TRBV5-1	TRBD1	TRBJ2-4	.	CASSLGQGENIQYF	TGCGCCAGCAGCTTGGGCCAGGGGGAAAACATTCAGTACTTC
TRBV7-2	.	TRBJ1-5	few	CASSLYSQGNQPQHF	TGTGCCAGCAGCTTATATAGCCAGGGGAATCAGCCCCAGCATTTT
TRBV10-1	.	TRBJ2-3	.	CASSEARGIHTDTQYF	TGCGCCAGCAGTGAGGCAAGGGGGATCCACACAGATACGCAGTATTTT
TRBV5-4	.	TRBJ2-2	once	CASSFDSTNTGELFF	TGTGCCAGCAGCTTTGATAGCACCAACACCGGGGAGCTGTTTTTT
TRBV28	.	TRBJ1-1	.	CASSLLPPKAFF	TGTGCCAGCAGTTTATTACCCCCTAAAGCTTTCTTT
TRBV18	.	TRBJ1-4	.	CASSLAEGKTVQKEKLFF	TGTGCCAGCTCCCTGGCGGAGGGGAAGACAGTCCAAAAGGAAAAACTGTTTTTT
TRBV10-3	TRBD1	TRBJ2-7	.	CANGQESYEQYF	TGTGCCAATGGACAGGAGTCCTACGAGCAGTACTTC
TRBV5-1	TRBD2	TRBJ2-1	once	CASSQSLAGSNEQFF	TGCGCCAGCAGCCAGAGCCTAGCGGGAAGCAATGAGCAGTTCTTC
TRBV24-1	.	TRBJ2-2	.	CATGAYGSRGTGELFF	TGTGCCACAGGAGCCTACGGGAGTAGGGGCACCGGGGAGCTGTTTTTT
TRBV7-2	.	TRBJ1-3	.	CASSLVSGPSGNTIYF	TGTGCCAGCAGCTTAGTCTCAGGGCCCTCTGGAAACACCATATATTTT
TRBV19	TRBD1	TRBJ2-2	once	CASSPRQGTSTGELFF	TGTGCCAGTAGTCCCCGACAGGGGACGAGCACCGGGGAGCTGTTTTTT
TRBV7-2	.	TRBJ2-7	.	CASSYRYPGYEQYF	TGTGCCAGCAGCTACAGGTACCCGGGCTACGAGCAGTACTTC
TRBV7-9	TRBD2	TRBJ2-3	.	CASSLFGRGEDTQYF	TGTGCCAGCAGCTTATTCGGGAGGGGGGAAGATACGCAGTATTTT
TRBV4-2	.	TRBJ1-3	.	CASSQDRTYGNTIYF	TGTGCCAGCAGCCAAGATCGGACTTATGGAAACACCATATATTTT
TRBV11-2	TRBD2	TRBJ2-1	.	CASRVAGGPGNEQFF	TGTGCCAGCAGGGTAGCGGGAGGACCAGGCAATGAGCAGTTCTTC
TRBV10-3	TRBD1	TRBJ2-7	.	CAISVGQEYEQYF	TGTGCCATCAGTGTAGGACAGGAGTACGAGCAGTACTTC